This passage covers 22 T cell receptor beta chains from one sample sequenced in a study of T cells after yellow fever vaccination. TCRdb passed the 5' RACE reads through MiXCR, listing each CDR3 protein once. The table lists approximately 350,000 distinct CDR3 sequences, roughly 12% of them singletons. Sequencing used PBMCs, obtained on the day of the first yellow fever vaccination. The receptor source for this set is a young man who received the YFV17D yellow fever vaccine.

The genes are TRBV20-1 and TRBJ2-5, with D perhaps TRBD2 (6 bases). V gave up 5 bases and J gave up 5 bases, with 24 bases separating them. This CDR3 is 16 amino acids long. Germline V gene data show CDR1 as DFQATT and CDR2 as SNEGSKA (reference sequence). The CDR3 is CSAPSPGRRGRETQYF. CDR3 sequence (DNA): TGCAGTGCTCCCAGCCCGGGACGACGGGGGAGGGAGACCCAGTACTTC.

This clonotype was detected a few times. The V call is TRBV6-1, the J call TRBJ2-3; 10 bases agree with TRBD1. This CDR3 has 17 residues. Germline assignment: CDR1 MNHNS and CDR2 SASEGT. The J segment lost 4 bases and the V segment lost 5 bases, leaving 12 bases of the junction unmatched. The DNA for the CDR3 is TGTGCCAGCAGTACCTATTTGACAGGGGGCGGATCAGATACGCAGTATTTT. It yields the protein CASSTYLTGGGSDTQYF.

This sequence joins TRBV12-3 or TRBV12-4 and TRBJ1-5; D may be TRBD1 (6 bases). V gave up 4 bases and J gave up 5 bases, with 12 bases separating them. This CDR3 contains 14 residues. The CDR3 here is CASSSLDSDQPQHF. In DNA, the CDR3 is TGTGCCAGCAGTTCCTTGGACAGCGATCAGCCCCAGCATTTT.

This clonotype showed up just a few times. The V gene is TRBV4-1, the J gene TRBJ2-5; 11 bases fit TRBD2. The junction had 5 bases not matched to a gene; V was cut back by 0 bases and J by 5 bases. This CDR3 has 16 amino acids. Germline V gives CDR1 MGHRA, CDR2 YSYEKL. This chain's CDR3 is CASSQDSSGGYETQYF. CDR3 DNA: TGCGCCAGCAGCCAAGATTCTAGCGGGGGGTATGAGACCCAGTACTTC.

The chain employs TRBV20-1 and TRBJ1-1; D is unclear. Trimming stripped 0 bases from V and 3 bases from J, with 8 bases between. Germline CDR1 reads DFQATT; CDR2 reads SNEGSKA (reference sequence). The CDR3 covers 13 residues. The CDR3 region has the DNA TGCAGTGCTAGAGATCGTTCAGACACTGAAGCTTTCTTT. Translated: CSARDRSDTEAFF.

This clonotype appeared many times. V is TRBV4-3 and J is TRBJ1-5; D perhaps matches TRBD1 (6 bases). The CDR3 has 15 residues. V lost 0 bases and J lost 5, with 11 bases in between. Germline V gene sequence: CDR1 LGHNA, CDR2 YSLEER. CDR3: CASSQDQGRYQPQHF. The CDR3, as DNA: TGCGCCAGCAGCCAAGATCAGGGGCGGTATCAGCCCCAGCATTTT.

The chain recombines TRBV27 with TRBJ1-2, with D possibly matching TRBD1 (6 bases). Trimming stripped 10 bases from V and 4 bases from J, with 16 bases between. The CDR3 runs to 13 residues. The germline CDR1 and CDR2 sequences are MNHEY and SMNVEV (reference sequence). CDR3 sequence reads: CATAITGFYGYTF. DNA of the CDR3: TGTGCCACCGCTATCACAGGGTTCTATGGCTACACCTTC.

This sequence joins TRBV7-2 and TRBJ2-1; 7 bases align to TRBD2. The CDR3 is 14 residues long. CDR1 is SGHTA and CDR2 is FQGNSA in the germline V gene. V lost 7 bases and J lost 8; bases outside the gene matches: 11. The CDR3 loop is CASTGGGGFYEQFF. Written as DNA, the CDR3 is TGTGCCAGCACCGGTGGGGGGGGGTTCTATGAGCAGTTCTTC.

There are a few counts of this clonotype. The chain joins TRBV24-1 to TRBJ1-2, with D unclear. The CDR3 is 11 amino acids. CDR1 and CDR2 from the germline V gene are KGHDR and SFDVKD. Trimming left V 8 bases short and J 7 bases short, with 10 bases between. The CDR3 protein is CATNDGVGYTF. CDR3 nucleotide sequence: TGTGCCACCAACGACGGGGTTGGCTACACCTTC.

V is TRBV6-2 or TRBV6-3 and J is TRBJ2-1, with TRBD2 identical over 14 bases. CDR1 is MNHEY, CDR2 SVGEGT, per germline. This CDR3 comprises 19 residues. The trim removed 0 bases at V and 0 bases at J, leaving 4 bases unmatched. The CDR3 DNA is TGTGCCAGCAGTTACTCGGGACTAGCGGGGGCCAGCTCCTACAATGAGCAGTTCTTC. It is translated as CASSYSGLAGASSYNEQFF.

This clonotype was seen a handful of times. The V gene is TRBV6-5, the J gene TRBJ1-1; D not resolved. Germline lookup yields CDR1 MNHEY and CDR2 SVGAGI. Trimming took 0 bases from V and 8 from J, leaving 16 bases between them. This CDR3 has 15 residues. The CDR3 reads CASSYSHEGSAEAFF. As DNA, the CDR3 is TGTGCCAGCAGTTACTCTCACGAGGGTAGTGCGGAAGCTTTCTTT.

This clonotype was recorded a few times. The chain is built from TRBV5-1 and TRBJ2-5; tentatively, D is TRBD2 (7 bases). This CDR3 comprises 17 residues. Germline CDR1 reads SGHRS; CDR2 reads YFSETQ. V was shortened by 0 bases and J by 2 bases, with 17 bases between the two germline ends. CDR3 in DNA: TGCGCCAGCAGCTTGGTCTTTCGGGGGGCGCGGCAAGAGACCCAGTACTTC. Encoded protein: CASSLVFRGARQETQYF.

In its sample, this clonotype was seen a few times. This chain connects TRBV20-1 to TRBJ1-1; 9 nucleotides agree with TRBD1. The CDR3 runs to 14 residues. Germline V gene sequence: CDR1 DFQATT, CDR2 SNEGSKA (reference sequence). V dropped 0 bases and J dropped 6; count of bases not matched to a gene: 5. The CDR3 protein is CSARELDRGPEAFF. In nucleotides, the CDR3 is TGCAGTGCTAGAGAGTTGGACAGGGGTCCTGAAGCTTTCTTT.

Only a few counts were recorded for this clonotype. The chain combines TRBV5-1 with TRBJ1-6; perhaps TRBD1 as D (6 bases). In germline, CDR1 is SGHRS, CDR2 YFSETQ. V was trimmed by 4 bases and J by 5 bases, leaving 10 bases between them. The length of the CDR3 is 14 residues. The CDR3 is CASSPGQHNSPLHF. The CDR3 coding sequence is TGCGCCAGCAGCCCAGGACAGCATAATTCACCCCTCCACTTT.

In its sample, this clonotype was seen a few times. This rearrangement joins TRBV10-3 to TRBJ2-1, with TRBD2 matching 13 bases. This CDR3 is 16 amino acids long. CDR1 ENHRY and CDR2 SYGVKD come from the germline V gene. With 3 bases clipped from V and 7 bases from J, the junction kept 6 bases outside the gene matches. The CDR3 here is CAISELAGGPINEQFF. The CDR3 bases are TGTGCCATCAGTGAACTAGCGGGGGGGCCAATTAATGAGCAGTTCTTC.

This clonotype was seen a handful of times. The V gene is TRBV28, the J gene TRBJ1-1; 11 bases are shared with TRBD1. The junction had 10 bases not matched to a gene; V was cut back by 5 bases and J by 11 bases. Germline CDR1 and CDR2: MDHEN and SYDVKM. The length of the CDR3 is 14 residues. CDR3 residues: CASSHRDRGIRAFF. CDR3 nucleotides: TGTGCCAGCAGTCACAGGGACAGGGGGATTCGGGCTTTCTTT.

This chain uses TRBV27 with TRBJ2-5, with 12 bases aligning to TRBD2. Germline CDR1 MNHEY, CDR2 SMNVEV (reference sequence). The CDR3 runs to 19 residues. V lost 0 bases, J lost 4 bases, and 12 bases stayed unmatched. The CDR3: CASSLSFGRTSGDGETQYF. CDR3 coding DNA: TGTGCCAGCAGTTTATCCTTCGGTCGGACTAGCGGGGATGGAGAGACCCAGTACTTC.

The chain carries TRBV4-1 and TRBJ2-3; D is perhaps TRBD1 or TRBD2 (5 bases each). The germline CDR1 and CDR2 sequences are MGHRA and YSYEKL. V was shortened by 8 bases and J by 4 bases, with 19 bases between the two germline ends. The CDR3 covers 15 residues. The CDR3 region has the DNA TGCGCCAGCTCGCCGGGGCGAGGGGCACCAGATACGCAGTATTTT. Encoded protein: CASSPGRGAPDTQYF.

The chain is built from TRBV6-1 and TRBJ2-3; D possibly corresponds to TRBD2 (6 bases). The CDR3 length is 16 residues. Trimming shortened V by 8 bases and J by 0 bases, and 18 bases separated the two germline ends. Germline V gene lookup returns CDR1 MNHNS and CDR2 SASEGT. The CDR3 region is CASCQKRATSTDTQYF. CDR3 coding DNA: TGTGCCAGCTGTCAAAAGCGGGCCACTAGCACAGATACGCAGTATTTT.

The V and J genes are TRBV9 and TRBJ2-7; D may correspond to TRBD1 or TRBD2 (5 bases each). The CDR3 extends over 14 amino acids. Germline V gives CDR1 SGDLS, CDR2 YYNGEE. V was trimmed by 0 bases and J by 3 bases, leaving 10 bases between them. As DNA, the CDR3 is TGTGCCAGCAGCGTAGTCGGGGCGGACTACGAGCAGTACTTC. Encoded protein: CASSVVGADYEQYF.

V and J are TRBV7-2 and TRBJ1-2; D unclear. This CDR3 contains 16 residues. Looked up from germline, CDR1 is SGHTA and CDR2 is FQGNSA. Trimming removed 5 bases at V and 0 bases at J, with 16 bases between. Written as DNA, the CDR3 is TGTGCCAGCAGCCTACAGCAAGGGCGGACTAACTATGGCTACACCTTC. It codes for CASSLQQGRTNYGYTF.

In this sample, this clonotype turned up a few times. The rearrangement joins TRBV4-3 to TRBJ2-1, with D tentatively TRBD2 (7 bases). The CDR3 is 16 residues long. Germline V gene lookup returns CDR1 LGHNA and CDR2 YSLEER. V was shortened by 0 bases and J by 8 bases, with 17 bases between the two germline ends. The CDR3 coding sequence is TGCGCCAGCAGCCAAGATCAGACGGGGGGCGGATATGAGCAGTTCTTC. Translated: CASSQDQTGGGYEQFF.